Sequencing of this T cell receptor beta chain was carried out in a study of Graves' ophthalmopathy and Graves' hyperthyroidism. Comment on this clonotype: At one of its ends the junction is not consistent with the germline gene, which may arise from a read error.

As the template, RNA transcripts were used to amplify TCR beta CDR3 regions. The first-round RT-PCR employed HTBI primers together with the Qiagen OneStep RT-PCR kit. A multiplex PCR was then performed as the second round. MiXCR, applied by TCRdb to the multiplex PCR reads, yields one record per CDR3 protein. Of approximately 540,000 distinct CDR3 sequences listed, under 45% were seen once; the top ten hold roughly 4.5%. This receptor was obtained from an adult man with Graves' hyperthyroidism. The sequenced sample was peripheral blood or thyroid tissue (not recorded which).

The CDR3 is CASSLGDAPMWTDTQYF. CDR3 coding DNA: TGTGCCAGTAGCTTAGGGGACGCCCCGATGTGGACAGATACGCAGTATTTT. The chain recombines TRBV7-9 with TRBJ2-3; D may correspond to TRBD1 or TRBD2 (5 bases each). Germline V CDR1 and CDR2: SEHNR, FQNEAQ (reference sequence). This CDR3 comprises 17 residues.